This T cell receptor (beta chain) was recorded in a study of human T cells and chemical hapten exposure. Trimming stripped 3 bases from V and 5 bases from J, with 10 bases between. The CDR3 has 13 amino acids. The germline V gene encodes CDR1 SNHLY and CDR2 FYNNEI. In the original workflow: Sequenced samples showed a median of around 96,000 TCRs each, with counts running from around 24,000 to 710,000. Each CDR3 protein is one row after TCRdb ran MiXCR on the RACE reads. TCRdb's processing, not the study's, gives the V and J calls here. The top ten hold approximately 2.1% of the sample, which has about 380,000 distinct CDR3 sequences, roughly 4.8% seen once. This clonotype occurred a few times. Time point of the sample: patch test 1, 2 weeks after DPC sensitization. Treatment described: therapeutic diphenylcyclopropenone sensitization with weekly scalp DPC. Drawing of blood took place ahead of applying each patch test.

J is TRBJ1-1 and V is TRBV2; D remains ambiguous. The source is a woman between 45 and 65 years old with alopecia areata. Some clones in this sample may be carry-over from other donors' samples. Sequenced here: whole blood, sampled in connection with sensitization to the hapten diphenylcyclopropenone (DPC). This CDR3 reads CASSDTRRTEAFF. The CDR3, as DNA: TGTGCCAGCAGTGACACCAGGAGGACTGAAGCTTTCTTT.